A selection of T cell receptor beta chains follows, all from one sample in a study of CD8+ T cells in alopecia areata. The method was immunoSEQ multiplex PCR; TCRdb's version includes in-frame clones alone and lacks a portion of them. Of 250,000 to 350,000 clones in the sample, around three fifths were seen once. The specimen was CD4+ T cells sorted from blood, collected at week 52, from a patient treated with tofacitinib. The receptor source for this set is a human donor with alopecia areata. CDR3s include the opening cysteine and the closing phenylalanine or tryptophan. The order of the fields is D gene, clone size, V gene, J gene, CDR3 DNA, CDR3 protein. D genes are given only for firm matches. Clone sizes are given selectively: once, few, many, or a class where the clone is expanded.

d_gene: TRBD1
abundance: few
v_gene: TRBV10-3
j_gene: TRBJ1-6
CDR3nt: TGTGCCATCTCCGGACAGGGGAATTCACCCCTCCACTTT
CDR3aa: CAISGQGNSPLHF

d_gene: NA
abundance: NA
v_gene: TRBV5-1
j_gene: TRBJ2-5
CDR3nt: TGCGCCAGCAGCTTCGGTCTCCAAGAGACCCAGTACTTC
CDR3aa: CASSFGLQETQYF

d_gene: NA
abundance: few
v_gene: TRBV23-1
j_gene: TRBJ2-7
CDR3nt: TGCGCCAGTAGCCGGGGACGGACGACCTACGAGCAGTACTTC
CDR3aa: CASSRGRTTYEQYF

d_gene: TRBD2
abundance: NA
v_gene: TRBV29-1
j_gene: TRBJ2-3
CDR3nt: TGCAGCGAGCGCCCTAGCGGGGTGGATACGCAGTATTTT
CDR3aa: CSERPSGVDTQYF

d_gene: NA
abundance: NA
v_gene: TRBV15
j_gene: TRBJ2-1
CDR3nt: TGTGCCACCAGCTCCGACCGGCAAGAGCAGTTCTTC
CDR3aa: CATSSDRQEQFF

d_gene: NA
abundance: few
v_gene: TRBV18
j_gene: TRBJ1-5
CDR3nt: TGTGCCAGCTCACCACGGGGGAGCAATCAGCCCCAGCATTTT
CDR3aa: CASSPRGSNQPQHF

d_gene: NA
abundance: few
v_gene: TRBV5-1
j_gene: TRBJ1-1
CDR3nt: TGCGCCAGCAGCTTTGAGGGCGTAAGGTTCGCTGAAGCTTTCTTT
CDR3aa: CASSFEGVRFAEAFF

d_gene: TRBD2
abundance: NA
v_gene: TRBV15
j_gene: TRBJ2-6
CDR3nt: TGTGCCACCAGTCGGGGGGGGCGGGTGGCCAACGTCCTGACTTTC
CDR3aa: CATSRGGRVANVLTF

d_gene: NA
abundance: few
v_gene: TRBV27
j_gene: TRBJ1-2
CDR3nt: TGTGCCAGCAGTCCAACGGGGGCCCGGGGCTACACCTTC
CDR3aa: CASSPTGARGYTF

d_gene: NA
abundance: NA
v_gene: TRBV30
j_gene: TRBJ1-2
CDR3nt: TGTGCCTGGAGTGTGGGCAGGGCGAAGACCTTC
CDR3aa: CAWSVGRAKTF

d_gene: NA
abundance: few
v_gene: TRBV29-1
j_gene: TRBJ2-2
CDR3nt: TGCAGCGTTGTTCAGCAGCCCACCGGGGAGCTGTTTTTT
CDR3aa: CSVVQQPTGELFF

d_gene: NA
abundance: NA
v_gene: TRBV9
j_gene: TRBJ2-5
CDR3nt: TGTGCCAGCAGCGTAGCATGGTCTGGTCGAGAGACCCAGTACTTC
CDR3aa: CASSVAWSGRETQYF

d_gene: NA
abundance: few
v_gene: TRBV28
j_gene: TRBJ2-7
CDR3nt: TGTGCCAGCAGTCCCTCCGACAGGATCTACGAGCAGTACTTC
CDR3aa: CASSPSDRIYEQYF

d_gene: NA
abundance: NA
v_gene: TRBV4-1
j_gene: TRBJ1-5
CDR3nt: TGCGCCAGCAGCCGCGGGATGGCGGCGCCCAATCAGCCCCAGCATTTT
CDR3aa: CASSRGMAAPNQPQHF

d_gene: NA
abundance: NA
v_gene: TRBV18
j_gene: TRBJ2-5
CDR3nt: TGTGCCAGCTCACCACCGGTTTTCCCAGAGACCCAGTACTTC
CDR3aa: CASSPPVFPETQYF

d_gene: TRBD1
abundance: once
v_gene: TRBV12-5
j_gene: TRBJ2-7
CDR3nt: TGTGCTAGTGGTTCTCCTACTGACAGGGTGGTCTACGAGCAGTACTTC
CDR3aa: CASGSPTDRVVYEQYF

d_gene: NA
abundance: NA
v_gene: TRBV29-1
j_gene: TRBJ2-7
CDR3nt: TGCAGCGTTGAAGATCGGGGCAGATACGAGCAGTACTTC
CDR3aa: CSVEDRGRYEQYF

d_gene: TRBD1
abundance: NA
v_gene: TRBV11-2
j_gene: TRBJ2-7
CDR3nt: TGTGCCAGCAGCTTGGGAGACCGGGACAGGGGGCACTACGAGCAGTACTTC
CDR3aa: CASSLGDRDRGHYEQYF

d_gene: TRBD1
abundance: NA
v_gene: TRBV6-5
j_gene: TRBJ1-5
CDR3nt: TGTGCCAGTCAGGGGGCAAATCAGCCCCAGCATTTT
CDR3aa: CASQGANQPQHF

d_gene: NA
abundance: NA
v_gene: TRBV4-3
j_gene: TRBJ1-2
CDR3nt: TGCGCCAGCAGCCCCCTCCGGAGTAACTATGGCTACACCTTC
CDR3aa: CASSPLRSNYGYTF

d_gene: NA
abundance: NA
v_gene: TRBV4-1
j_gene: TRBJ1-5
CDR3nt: TGTGCCAGCAGCCCACTCGGACAGCACATAGGGCAGCCCCAGCATTTT
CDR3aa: CASSPLGQHIGQPQHF

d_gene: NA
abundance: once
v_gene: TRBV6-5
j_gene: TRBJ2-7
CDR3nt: TGTGCCACCCAGGACACCGGATACGAGCAGTACTTC
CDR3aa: CATQDTGYEQYF

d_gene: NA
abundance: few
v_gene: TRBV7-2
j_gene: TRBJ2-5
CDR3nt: TGTGCCAGCAGCTTAAGTTTTACAGAGACCCAGTACTTC
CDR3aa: CASSLSFTETQYF

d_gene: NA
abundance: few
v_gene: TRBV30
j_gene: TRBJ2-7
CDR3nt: TGTGCCTGGGGGGAACTCTCCTACGAGCAGTACTTC
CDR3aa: CAWGELSYEQYF

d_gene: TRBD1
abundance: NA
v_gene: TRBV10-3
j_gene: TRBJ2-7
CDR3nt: TGTGCCATCAGTGAGTCCGGGCGGGACAGGGGTTCGTACGAGCAGTACTTC
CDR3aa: CAISESGRDRGSYEQYF

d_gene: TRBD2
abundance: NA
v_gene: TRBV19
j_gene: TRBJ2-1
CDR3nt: TGTGCCACTAGGACTAGCGGGGGGCTTGAGCAGTTCTTC
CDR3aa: CATRTSGGLEQFF

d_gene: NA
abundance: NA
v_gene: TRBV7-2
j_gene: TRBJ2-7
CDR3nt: TGTGCCAGCAGACCCAGAGGGTTGAGCTCCTACGAGCAGTACTTC
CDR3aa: CASRPRGLSSYEQYF

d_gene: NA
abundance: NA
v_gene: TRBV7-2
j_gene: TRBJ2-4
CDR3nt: TGTGCCAGCAGCAAGGACCTAGGAAACATTCAGTACTTC
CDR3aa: CASSKDLGNIQYF

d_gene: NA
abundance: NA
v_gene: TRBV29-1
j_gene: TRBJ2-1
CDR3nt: TGCAGCGTCTCTCCACATGAGCAGTTCTTC
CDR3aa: CSVSPHEQFF

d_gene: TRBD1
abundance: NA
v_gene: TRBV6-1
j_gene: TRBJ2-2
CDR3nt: TGTGCCAGCAGTGGACAGGGGCTGGGAGGCGGGGAGCTGTTTTTT
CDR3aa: CASSGQGLGGGELFF

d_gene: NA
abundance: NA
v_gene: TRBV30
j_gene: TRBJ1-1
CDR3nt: TGTGCCTGGAGACGTCCCCTAATGGAAGCTTTCTTT
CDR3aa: CAWRRPLMEAFF

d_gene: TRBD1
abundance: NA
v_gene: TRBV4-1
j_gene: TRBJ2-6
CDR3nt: TGCGCCAGCAGCCCCGCCACAGGGACAGGGGTTTTTGGGGCCAACGTCCTGACTTTC
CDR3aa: CASSPATGTGVFGANVLTF

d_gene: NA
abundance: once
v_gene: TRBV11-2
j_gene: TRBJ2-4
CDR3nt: TGTGCCAGCAGCGAACTAGATCCCCAGTACTTC
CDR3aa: CASSELDPQYF

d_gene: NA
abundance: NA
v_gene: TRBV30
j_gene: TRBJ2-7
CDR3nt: TGTGCCTGGAGTGTAGACAGCTACGAGCAGTACTTC
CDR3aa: CAWSVDSYEQYF

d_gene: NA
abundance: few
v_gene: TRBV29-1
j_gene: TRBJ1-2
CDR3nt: TGCAGCGTTGAAGATCGTGGCAGGCGCTATGGCTACACCTTC
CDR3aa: CSVEDRGRRYGYTF

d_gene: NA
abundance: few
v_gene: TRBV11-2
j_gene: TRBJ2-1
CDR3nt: TGTGCCAGCAGAACCGGGGCTAGCAGGGGTGAGCAGTTCTTC
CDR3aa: CASRTGASRGEQFF

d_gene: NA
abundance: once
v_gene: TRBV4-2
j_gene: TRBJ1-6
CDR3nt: TGTGCCAGCAGCCAAACTCGGGACCTCTTCTCCCTCCACTTT
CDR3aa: CASSQTRDLFSLHF

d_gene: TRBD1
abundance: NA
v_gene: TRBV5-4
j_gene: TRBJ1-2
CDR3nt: TGTGCCAGCAGCTACGGGACAGCTAACTATGGCTACACCTTC
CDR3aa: CASSYGTANYGYTF

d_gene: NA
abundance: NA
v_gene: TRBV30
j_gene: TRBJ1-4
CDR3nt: TGTGCCTGGAGTCCACGGGCGGGAAAACTGTTTTTT
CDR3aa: CAWSPRAGKLFF

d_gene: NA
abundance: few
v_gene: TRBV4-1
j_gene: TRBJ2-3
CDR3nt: TGCGCCAGCAGCCAAGGAGGGACCTTCACAGATACGCAGTATTTT
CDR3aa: CASSQGGTFTDTQYF

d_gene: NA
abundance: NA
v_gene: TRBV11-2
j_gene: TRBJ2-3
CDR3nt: TGTGCCAGCAGCTTACCCGTGACCACAGATACGCAGTATTTT
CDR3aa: CASSLPVTTDTQYF

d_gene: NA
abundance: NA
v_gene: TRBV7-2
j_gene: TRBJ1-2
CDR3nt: TGTGCCAGCAGCGGCAGGGCTAACTATGGCTACACCTTC
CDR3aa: CASSGRANYGYTF

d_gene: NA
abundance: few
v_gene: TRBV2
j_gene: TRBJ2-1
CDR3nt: TGTGCCAGCAGGTCCTTTGGAGGGGGGCAGACATACAATGAGCAGTTCTTC
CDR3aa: CASRSFGGGQTYNEQFF

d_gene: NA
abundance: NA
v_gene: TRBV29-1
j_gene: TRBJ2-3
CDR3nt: TGCAGCGCCTGGACCTTCAGGGATACGCAGTATTTT
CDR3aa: CSAWTFRDTQYF

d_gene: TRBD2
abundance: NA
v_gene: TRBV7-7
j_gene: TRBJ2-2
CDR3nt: TGTGCTAGCAGTGGTGCGGGGGGCCACGGGGAGCTGTTTTTT
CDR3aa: CASSGAGGHGELFF

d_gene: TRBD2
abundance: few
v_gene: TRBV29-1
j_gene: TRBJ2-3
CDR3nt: TGCAGCGTTGACAGCGGGGTCACAGATACGCAGTATTTT
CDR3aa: CSVDSGVTDTQYF